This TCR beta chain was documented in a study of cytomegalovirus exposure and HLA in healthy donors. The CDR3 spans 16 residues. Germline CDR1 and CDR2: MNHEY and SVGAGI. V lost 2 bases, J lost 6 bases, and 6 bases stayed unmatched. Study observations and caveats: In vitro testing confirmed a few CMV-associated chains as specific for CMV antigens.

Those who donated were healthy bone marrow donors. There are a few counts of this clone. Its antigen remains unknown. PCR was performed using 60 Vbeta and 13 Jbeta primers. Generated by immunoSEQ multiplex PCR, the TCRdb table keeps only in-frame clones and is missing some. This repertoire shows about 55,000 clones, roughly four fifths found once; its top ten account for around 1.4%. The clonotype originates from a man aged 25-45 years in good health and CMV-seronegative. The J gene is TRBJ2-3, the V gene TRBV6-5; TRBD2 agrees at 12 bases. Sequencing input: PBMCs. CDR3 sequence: CASSYASGRARDTQYF. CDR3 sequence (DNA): TGTGCCAGCAGTTACGCTAGCGGGAGGGCCCGGGATACGCAGTATTTT.